This is a list of T cell receptor beta chains from one sample in a study of T cells after yellow fever vaccination. TCRdb passed the 5' RACE reads through MiXCR, listing each CDR3 protein once. The sample carries about 340,000 distinct CDR3 sequences, around 4.1% recorded once. The starting material was PBMCs, obtained 5 days after the yellow fever booster vaccination. These receptors originate from a man aged 18 to 29 who received the YFV17D yellow fever vaccine. CDR3s include the opening cysteine and the closing phenylalanine or tryptophan. The D gene is left open where the match is weak. Size is omitted from some rows. Given values are once, few, many or a class for expanded clones.

>.|TRBV5-1|TRBJ1-1|many
CASSPWGGVNTEAFF
TGCGCCAGCAGTCCTTGGGGGGGAGTGAACACTGAAGCTTTCTTT
>.|TRBV29-1|TRBJ2-7|.
CSVTIQGTHEQYF
TGCAGCGTTACGATACAGGGAACCCACGAGCAGTACTTC
>TRBD1|TRBV14|TRBJ2-3|few
CASTPGTGRTDTQYF
TGTGCCAGCACACCAGGGACAGGTCGCACAGATACGCAGTATTTT
>.|TRBV5-1|TRBJ1-6|few
CASSLVSPNSPLHF
TGCGCCAGCAGCTTGGTGTCGCCTAATTCACCCCTCCACTTT
>TRBD1|TRBV12-3/TRBV12-4|TRBJ2-7|.
CASIFGTALDEQYF
TGTGCCAGCATTTTCGGGACAGCCCTAGACGAGCAGTACTTC
>.|TRBV20-1|TRBJ2-1|many
CSARVDRRVGDEQFF
TGCAGTGCTAGAGTTGACCGCAGGGTCGGAGATGAGCAGTTCTTC
>.|TRBV29-1|TRBJ1-2|few
CSYNSPPNYGYTF
TGCAGCTACAATTCCCCCCCAAACTATGGCTACACCTTC
>.|TRBV11-2|TRBJ2-7|.
CASSVLFSYEQHF
TGTGCCAGCAGCGTCCTGTTCAGCTACGAGCAGCACTTC
>.|TRBV4-3|TRBJ2-7|few
CASSQESRTDDTYEQYF
TGCGCCAGCAGCCAAGAGTCACGGACAGACGATACCTACGAGCAGTACTTC
>TRBD2|TRBV5-1|TRBJ2-3|many
CASSLTASGEPTDTQYF
TGCGCCAGCAGCTTGACTGCTAGCGGGGAACCAACAGATACGCAGTATTTT
>TRBD2|TRBV3-1|TRBJ2-3|.
CASSQGRTSGERDTQYF
TGTGCCAGCAGCCAAGGACGAACTAGCGGGGAGCGGGATACGCAGTATTTT
>.|TRBV14|TRBJ2-5|many
CASSQAGPETQYF
TGTGCCAGCAGCCAAGCGGGGCCAGAGACCCAGTACTTC
>TRBD1|TRBV18|TRBJ2-5|few
CASSPSQGPRPQETQYF
TGTGCCAGCTCACCTTCACAGGGGCCGCGACCCCAAGAGACCCAGTACTTC
>TRBD1|TRBV7-2|TRBJ1-1|few
CASSPQGAGTEAFF
TGTGCCAGCAGCCCTCAGGGGGCAGGCACTGAAGCTTTCTTT
>.|TRBV5-1|TRBJ1-6|few
CASSLGQRQEPLHF
TGCGCCAGCAGCTTGGGACAGCGGCAGGAACCCCTCCACTTT
>.|TRBV30|TRBJ1-2|many
CASPAGRRRGYTF
TGTGCCTCGCCCGCAGGCAGAAGGAGGGGCTACACCTTC
>.|TRBV7-2|TRBJ2-5|few
CASSLALGRTTIQYF
TGTGCCAGCAGCTTAGCGCTTGGCAGGACGACGATCCAGTACTTC
>TRBD1|TRBV2|TRBJ1-2|.
CASRDNGQGANGYTF
TGTGCCAGCCGTGATAATGGACAGGGGGCGAATGGCTACACCTTC
>.|TRBV19|TRBJ1-5|.
CASSNREDQPQHF
TGTGCCAGTAGTAACAGGGAAGATCAGCCCCAGCATTTT
>.|TRBV4-1|TRBJ2-7|.
CASSQAGEYEQYF
TGCGCCAGCAGCCAAGCTGGGGAGTACGAGCAGTACTTC
>.|TRBV5-6|TRBJ2-3|many
CASTLGGQSTDTQYF
TGTGCCAGCACCCTGGGGGGGCAGAGCACAGATACGCAGTATTTT
>.|TRBV12-3/TRBV12-4|TRBJ2-5|.
CASSLMHDGGDQETQYF
TGTGCCAGCAGTTTAATGCATGACGGGGGAGACCAAGAGACCCAGTACTTC
>.|TRBV20-1|TRBJ2-7|few
CSTLDRSSYEQYF
TGCAGTACCTTAGACAGGAGCTCCTACGAGCAGTACTTC
>.|TRBV10-3|TRBJ1-2|few
CAISDPGSHYGYTF
TGTGCCATCAGTGACCCAGGGTCTCACTATGGCTACACCTTC
>.|TRBV4-3|TRBJ2-2|.
CASSQVLETNTGELFF
TGCGCCAGCAGCCAAGTTTTGGAGACGAACACCGGGGAGCTGTTTTTT
>.|TRBV4-2|TRBJ1-5|few
CASSQERWTVGNQPQHF
TGTGCCAGCAGCCAAGAAAGGTGGACCGTGGGCAATCAGCCCCAGCATTTT
>.|TRBV4-3|TRBJ1-2|many
CASSQGLGGYTF
TGCGCCAGCAGCCAAGGTTTAGGCGGCTACACCTTC
>.|TRBV4-3|TRBJ2-5|many
CASSQDRGVGSEKETQYF
TGCGCCAGCAGCCAAGATCGGGGAGTCGGCAGCGAAAAAGAGACCCAGTACTTC
>TRBD1|TRBV7-7|TRBJ2-7|many
CASSQTGGATSEQYF
TGTGCCAGCAGTCAGACAGGGGGCGCGACCAGCGAGCAGTACTTC
>.|TRBV7-2|TRBJ2-1|many
CASSLGWGRTYNEQFF
TGTGCCAGCAGCTTAGGGTGGGGGCGCACCTACAATGAGCAGTTCTTC
>.|TRBV6-5|TRBJ2-7|.
CASSYSSGQSEQYF
TGTGCCAGCAGTTACTCATCGGGGCAAAGCGAGCAGTACTTC
>.|TRBV20-1|TRBJ2-4|.
CSAPQNSLAKNIQYF
TGCAGTGCTCCACAAAACAGTTTAGCCAAAAACATTCAGTACTTC
>.|TRBV27|TRBJ1-6|few
CASRSARSSYNSPLHF
TGTGCCAGCCGGTCCGCACGTAGCTCCTATAATTCACCCCTCCACTTT
>TRBD1|TRBV5-1|TRBJ2-5|many
CASSSARGQETQYF
TGCGCCAGCAGCTCCGCGAGGGGGCAGGAGACCCAGTACTTC
>.|TRBV7-9|TRBJ1-1|many
CASSLMGRNTEAFF
TGTGCCAGCAGCTTAATGGGCAGGAACACTGAAGCTTTCTTT
>.|TRBV19|TRBJ1-1|.
CASSISPGPEAFF
TGTGCCAGTAGTATATCTCCGGGACCTGAAGCTTTCTTT
>TRBD2|TRBV27|TRBJ2-1|many
CASSQAGGPNEQFF
TGTGCCAGCAGTCAAGCGGGGGGGCCTAATGAGCAGTTCTTC
>.|TRBV7-9|TRBJ2-2|.
CASRDTRLNTGELFF
TGTGCCAGCAGAGATACGCGGCTCAACACCGGGGAGCTGTTTTTT
>.|TRBV11-2|TRBJ2-2|few
CASSSSGTYTGELFF
TGTGCCAGCAGCTCCAGCGGGACATACACCGGGGAGCTGTTTTTT
>.|TRBV9|TRBJ1-1|many
CASSARDRNTEAFF
TGTGCCAGCAGTGCCAGGGATCGAAACACTGAAGCTTTCTTT
>.|TRBV19|TRBJ2-3|few
CASSALGYTQYF
TGTGCCAGTAGTGCTCTAGGATATACGCAGTATTTT
>TRBD1|TRBV7-9|TRBJ1-1|many
CASKYRGGEAFF
TGTGCCAGCAAATACAGGGGCGGGGAAGCTTTCTTT
>.|TRBV12-3/TRBV12-4|TRBJ1-6|many
CASSLREIWNSPLHF
TGTGCCAGCAGTTTAAGGGAGATTTGGAATTCACCCCTCCACTTT
>.|TRBV5-1|TRBJ2-5|.
CASSLAARTGETQYF
TGCGCCAGCAGCTTGGCGGCTAGAACAGGAGAGACCCAGTACTTC
>.|TRBV11-3|TRBJ2-3|many
CASSSTFADTQYF
TGTGCCAGCAGCTCGACCTTCGCAGATACGCAGTATTTT
>TRBD2|TRBV24-1|TRBJ2-1|.
CATSDISSGFNEQFF
TGTGCCACCAGTGATATTTCTAGCGGGTTCAATGAGCAGTTCTTC
>.|TRBV10-3|TRBJ1-2|many
CAISAGPTTSNYGYTF
TGTGCCATCAGTGCCGGACCGACCACCTCTAACTATGGCTACACCTTC
>.|TRBV9|TRBJ1-1|.
CASSAGNLNTEAFF
TGTGCCAGCAGCGCGGGTAATCTGAACACTGAAGCTTTCTTT
>.|TRBV7-2|TRBJ1-1|many
CASSLVVHDTEAFF
TGTGCCAGCAGCTTAGTGGTACATGACACTGAAGCTTTCTTT
>.|TRBV5-1|TRBJ1-1|few
CASRSGGRATEAFF
TGCGCCAGCAGGTCTGGGGGACGGGCCACTGAAGCTTTCTTT
>.|TRBV4-1|TRBJ1-3|few
CASSQTETYGNTIYF
TGCGCCAGCAGTCAAACAGAGACCTATGGAAACACCATATATTTT
>.|TRBV6-2/TRBV6-3|TRBJ1-2|.
CASSTTENYGYTF
TGTGCCAGCTCAACGACCGAGAACTATGGCTACACCTTC